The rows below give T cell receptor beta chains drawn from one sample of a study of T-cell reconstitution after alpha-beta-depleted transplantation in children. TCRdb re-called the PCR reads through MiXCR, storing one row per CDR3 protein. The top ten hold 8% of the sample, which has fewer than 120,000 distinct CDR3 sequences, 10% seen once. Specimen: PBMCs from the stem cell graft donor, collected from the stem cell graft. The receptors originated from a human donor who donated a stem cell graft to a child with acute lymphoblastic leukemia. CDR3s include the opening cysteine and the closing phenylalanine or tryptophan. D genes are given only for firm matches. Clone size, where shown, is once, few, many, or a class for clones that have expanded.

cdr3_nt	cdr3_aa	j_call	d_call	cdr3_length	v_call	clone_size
TGTGCCAGCAGCTTGCGGTCAGCTAGCACAGATACGCAGTATTTT	CASSLRSASTDTQYF	TRBJ2-3	-	15	TRBV5-5	many
TGTGCCAGCAGCTCGAGGACTAGCGGGAGTCCAGATACGCAGTATTTT	CASSSRTSGSPDTQYF	TRBJ2-3	TRBD2	16	TRBV7-2	many
TGTGCCAGCAGTTTAACTGGGTACTCCTACAATGAGCAGTTCTTC	CASSLTGYSYNEQFF	TRBJ2-1	-	15	TRBV27	many
TGCAGCATCTTAGCGGGAGTAACCGATGAGCAGTTCTTC	CSILAGVTDEQFF	TRBJ2-1	TRBD2	13	TRBV29-1	many
TGTGCCAGCAGCTTCAGGACAGGGGGGATTAATGAGCAGTTCTTC	CASSFRTGGINEQFF	TRBJ2-1	TRBD1	15	TRBV7-9	many
TGTGCCAGCAGCTTGAACCAGGTAGCTGTCGAGCAGTACTTC	CASSLNQVAVEQYF	TRBJ2-7	-	14	TRBV5-6	few
TGTGCCAGCAGCCTGACTAGCGGAGAGGCAGATACGCAGTATTTT	CASSLTSGEADTQYF	TRBJ2-3	TRBD2	15	TRBV5-5	many
TGCGCCAGCAGCGGGACAGGGGTGGCCATTTATGGCTACACCTTC	CASSGTGVAIYGYTF	TRBJ1-2	TRBD1	15	TRBV5-1	many
TGTGCCACCAGCATCCTCGTAAACCCAGGCTACGAGCAGTACTTC	CATSILVNPGYEQYF	TRBJ2-7	-	15	TRBV15	many
TGCAGCGTTGAAAAGGGGGTAGATGGACAGGGGCGAGGAGCTAACTATGGCTACACCTTC	CSVEKGVDGQGRGANYGYTF	TRBJ1-2	TRBD1	20	TRBV29-1	-
TGCAGTGCTTCGAAACAGGGCCCCAATCAGCCCCAGCATTTT	CSASKQGPNQPQHF	TRBJ1-5	-	14	TRBV20-1	many
TGTGCCAGCAGTGGGAGGGACAGATACAATGAGCAGTTCTTC	CASSGRDRYNEQFF	TRBJ2-1	-	14	TRBV2	many
TGCAGCGTTGTTGGGCCCCTAGGAGGGCAGTTCTTC	CSVVGPLGGQFF	TRBJ2-1	-	12	TRBV29-1	-
TGCGCCAGCAGCCAAGCACACAGGGCCTCTAGCGTTGCTAGCACAGATACGCAGTATTTT	CASSQAHRASSVASTDTQYF	TRBJ2-3	-	20	TRBV4-1	many
TGCGCCAGCAGCTTAACTAGCGGGGGGGCCCATGAGCAGTTCTTC	CASSLTSGGAHEQFF	TRBJ2-1	TRBD2	15	TRBV5-1	many
TGTGCCAGCACCTTGGGGGGGACCCAGTACTTC	CASTLGGTQYF	TRBJ2-5	-	11	TRBV25-1	few
TGCAGCTCCGCTGGGGGAGGTGAAGCTTTCTTT	CSSAGGGEAFF	TRBJ1-1	-	11	TRBV29-1	many
TGTGCCAGCAGCCTCCGGACGGCTTACTACGAGCAGTACTTC	CASSLRTAYYEQYF	TRBJ2-7	-	14	TRBV7-8	many
TGTGCAAGTCGTTTGGACAGTTGGGAAGTGGAGACCCAGTACTTC	CASRLDSWEVETQYF	TRBJ2-5	-	15	TRBV12-2	-
TGTGCCAGCAGCTCGGGGACAGCCCCCTACGAGCAGTACTTC	CASSSGTAPYEQYF	TRBJ2-7	TRBD1	14	TRBV7-9	many
TGTGCCAGCAGTACCCAAGGCATCCAGGGCGAGCAGTACTTC	CASSTQGIQGEQYF	TRBJ2-7	-	14	TRBV12-3/TRBV12-4	many
TGTGCCAGCAGTCCTAGCGGATCTAGCACAGATACGCAGTATTTT	CASSPSGSSTDTQYF	TRBJ2-3	TRBD2	15	TRBV28	-
TGTGCCAGCAGCCCTCGACCGGGTAGCGGGGCTAGCACAGATACGCAGTATTTT	CASSPRPGSGASTDTQYF	TRBJ2-3	TRBD2	18	TRBV9	many
TGTGCCAGCACCCCGGGTCGGCTGAACACTGAAGCTTTCTTT	CASTPGRLNTEAFF	TRBJ1-1	-	14	TRBV7-9	many
TGCGCCAGCAGCCCGGGACAGGGCAGGCTCGGGGATCAGCCCCAGCATTTT	CASSPGQGRLGDQPQHF	TRBJ1-5	TRBD1	17	TRBV5-1	many
TGCGCCAGCAGCCACAGACAGGGGGGACTAAGAGGAAATGAGCAGTTCTTC	CASSHRQGGLRGNEQFF	TRBJ2-1	TRBD1	17	TRBV5-1	many
TGTGCCAGCAGCCCGGACAGGGGCTATGGCGACACCTTC	CASSPDRGYGDTF	TRBJ1-2	TRBD1	13	TRBV7-6	-
TGTGCCAGCAGCGTGCGGCTAGCGGGGGTCTATGAGCAGTTCTTC	CASSVRLAGVYEQFF	TRBJ2-1	TRBD2	15	TRBV9	many
TGTGCCAGCAGCTTGGGTCAGGATCGCTATGGCTACACCTTC	CASSLGQDRYGYTF	TRBJ1-2	-	14	TRBV5-6	many
TGCAGCGTTCCAGGTCCGACAGATACGCAGTATTTT	CSVPGPTDTQYF	TRBJ2-3	-	12	TRBV29-1	-
TGTGCCAGCAGCTTAGATGGACAGTTCACAGATACGCAGTATTTT	CASSLDGQFTDTQYF	TRBJ2-3	-	15	TRBV11-2	-
TGTGCCACCAGTGATTTACAGGGCGGAACGAATGAGCAGTTCTTC	CATSDLQGGTNEQFF	TRBJ2-1	-	15	TRBV24-1	many
TGTGCCAGCAGCCCGGCCGGCACCTCCGCGAACTACAATGAGCAGTTCTTC	CASSPAGTSANYNEQFF	TRBJ2-1	-	17	TRBV5-5	many
TGCGCCAGCAGCTTTCCTACCGGACCCCGGTGGACTAGCGGCCACACAGATACGCAGTATTTT	CASSFPTGPRWTSGHTDTQYF	TRBJ2-3	TRBD2	21	TRBV5-1	many
TGCAGTGCTCCACCTCCTCTGAGCTCCTACAATGAGCAGTTCTTC	CSAPPPLSSYNEQFF	TRBJ2-1	-	15	TRBV20-1	many
TGCAGTGCCCACGCCCGGGACAGAGCCTTGAACACTGAAGCTTTCTTT	CSAHARDRALNTEAFF	TRBJ1-1	TRBD1	16	TRBV20-1	many
TGCGCCAGCAGCCTTCCGGTGAAGAACCCGGTCCGAAATGAGCAGTTCTTC	CASSLPVKNPVRNEQFF	TRBJ2-1	-	17	TRBV5-1	many
TGTGCCAGCACCAGGGGACTAGCGGTAAGCTCCTACGAGCAGTACTTC	CASTRGLAVSSYEQYF	TRBJ2-7	TRBD2	16	TRBV12-3/TRBV12-4	many
TGTGCCAGCAGCTTATCTAGCGGGGGCTCCTACAATGAGCAGTTCTTC	CASSLSSGGSYNEQFF	TRBJ2-1	TRBD2	16	TRBV7-2	many
TGCGCCAGCAGCCCCGGGACAGGTTTAGCCAAAAACATTCAGTACTTC	CASSPGTGLAKNIQYF	TRBJ2-4	TRBD1	16	TRBV5-1	many
TGCAGTGCTAGAGATACAGGGAAAATTTACGAGCAGTACTTC	CSARDTGKIYEQYF	TRBJ2-7	-	14	TRBV20-1	many
TGTGCCAGCATCCAGGCAGGGATCCAAATCTACGAGCAGTACTTC	CASIQAGIQIYEQYF	TRBJ2-7	-	15	TRBV28	many
TGTGCCAGCAGTACCTACCTAGCGGGAGAGGCCGGGGATAAGGGCTACGAGCAGTACTTC	CASSTYLAGEAGDKGYEQYF	TRBJ2-7	TRBD2	20	TRBV27	many
TGCGCCAGCAGCTTCGGTGGCGGGGAGCTGTTTTTT	CASSFGGGELFF	TRBJ2-2	-	12	TRBV5-1	many
TGTGCCAGCAGGCCATCCACCGGGACACTACAAGAGACCCAGTACTTC	CASRPSTGTLQETQYF	TRBJ2-5	-	16	TRBV6-2/TRBV6-3	many
TGTGCCAGCAGCTTAGATTTTGCGGGAGGGGAGCAGTACTTC	CASSLDFAGGEQYF	TRBJ2-7	TRBD2	14	TRBV7-2	many
TGTGCCAGCAGTGACTCTAGCGGGGGGGCCAATGAGCAGTTCTTC	CASSDSSGGANEQFF	TRBJ2-1	TRBD2	15	TRBV6-4	many
TGCGCCAGCAGCCAAGATAAGGTTTTCACGTCGGATACGCAGTATTTT	CASSQDKVFTSDTQYF	TRBJ2-3	-	16	TRBV4-1	many
TGCAGCGTTGGGCGACGGGGGAACTATGGCTACACCTTC	CSVGRRGNYGYTF	TRBJ1-2	-	13	TRBV29-1	many
TGTGCCAGCAGTGGAGGACCAAGGGCCATTCAGTACTTC	CASSGGPRAIQYF	TRBJ2-4	-	13	TRBV12-3/TRBV12-4	many
TGTGCCAGTAGTAGTCTCCGGGTGGACACTGAAGCTTTCTTT	CASSSLRVDTEAFF	TRBJ1-1	-	14	TRBV19	-
TGTGCCAGCTCACCTTCCGGGACTAGCCCCAATGAGCAGTTCTTC	CASSPSGTSPNEQFF	TRBJ2-1	TRBD2	15	TRBV18	many